The 32 T cell receptor beta chains below come from one sample, sequenced in a study of blood T cell repertoires in COVID-19. Sequenced by immunoSEQ multiplex PCR; TCRdb stores in-frame clones only, minus some. The profile shows roughly 200,000 clones, 75% to 90% of them singletons. Sequenced input: peripheral blood. Every receptor here comes from a man aged 35-49 years with acute or convalescent COVID-19.

The chain links TRBV6-5 to TRBJ2-7, with 8 bases aligning to TRBD1. This CDR3 is 14 amino acids long. Trimming took 5 bases from V and 5 from J; bases not matched to a gene: 8. CDR1 and CDR2 (germline): MNHEY, SVGAGI. This CDR3 reads CASSLQTGVDEQYF. The CDR3 DNA is TGTGCCAGCAGTCTCCAGACAGGGGTCGACGAGCAGTACTTC.

V gene TRBV4-2 combines with J gene TRBJ1-4; TRBD1 agrees at 9 bases. The CDR3 runs to 16 residues. Germline V lookup: CDR1 LGHNA, CDR2 YNFKEQ. V dropped 3 bases and J dropped 8; count of bases not matched to a gene: 10. CDR3 DNA: TGTGCCAGCAGCCACCCGGGACAGGGATCGGAAGAAAAACTGTTTTTT. As protein: CASSHPGQGSEEKLFF.

The J gene is TRBJ2-5, the V gene TRBV5-1; perhaps TRBD1 as D (7 bases). Between the trimmed V and J ends, which lost 0 bases and 5 bases, there was a span of 14 bases. Per germline, CDR1 SGHRS and CDR2 YFSETQ. The CDR3 is made up of 15 amino acids. The CDR3 sequence: CASSLDSPGGETQYF. CDR3 coding DNA: TGCGCCAGCAGCTTGGATAGTCCAGGGGGGGAGACCCAGTACTTC.

V usage is TRBV25-1 and J usage is TRBJ1-1; D uncertain. CDR3 size: 13 residues. Per germline, CDR1 MGHDK and CDR2 SYGVNS. The V and J ends lost 5 bases and 0 bases respectively, with 7 bases between them. The CDR3 loop reads CASSYRMNTEAFF. DNA for the CDR3: TGTGCCAGCAGTTACAGAATGAACACTGAAGCTTTCTTT.

V usage is TRBV6-2 or TRBV6-3 and J usage is TRBJ1-1; a weak D match, TRBD1 (5 bases). The germline V gene has CDR1 MNHEY and CDR2 SVGEGT. This CDR3 region has 13 residues. Between the trimmed V and J ends, which lost 5 bases and 6 bases, there was a span of 13 bases. CDR3: CASSRDFGPEAFF. The CDR3 DNA reads TGTGCCAGCAGTAGGGACTTCGGTCCTGAAGCTTTCTTT.

Only one count was recorded for this clone. V and J are TRBV18 and TRBJ2-7; 8 nucleotides match TRBD2. Per the germline V gene, CDR1 is KGHSH and CDR2 is LQKENI. This CDR3 is built from 15 residues. The V and J ends lost 6 bases and 1 base, in that order; junction bases with no gene match: 8. The chain's CDR3 is CASSRIGGESYEQYF. The CDR3 DNA follows: TGTGCCAGCTCTCGAATCGGGGGGGAATCCTACGAGCAGTACTTC.

The chain employs TRBV7-6 and TRBJ2-2; a possible D gene is TRBD1 (6 bases). V lost 5 bases to trimming and J lost 2 bases, with 18 bases between them. CDR1 is SGHVS and CDR2 is FNYEAQ in the germline V gene. There are 17 residues in the CDR3. The CDR3 reads CASSASPRTANTGELFF. The CDR3 DNA reads as TGTGCCAGCAGCGCCAGCCCCAGGACAGCTAACACCGGGGAGCTGTTTTTT.

The chain employs TRBV18 and TRBJ2-7, with 7 bases lining up with TRBD1. There are 14 residues in the CDR3. V was pared by 2 bases and J by 7 bases, with 8 bases of the junction left unmatched. Germline CDR1 KGHSH, CDR2 LQKENI. DNA for the CDR3: TGTGCCAGCTCACCATCGGGACAGATGGGGGAGCAGTACTTC. Protein product: CASSPSGQMGEQYF.

V and J are TRBV19 and TRBJ1-2; D not certain. There are 13 residues in the CDR3. Germline CDR1 LNHDA, CDR2 SQIVND (reference sequence). V shed 3 bases and J shed 8 bases, with 13 bases lying between them. Here the CDR3 reads CASSIGRPGGYTF. CDR3 in DNA: TGTGCCAGTAGTATTGGCAGGCCGGGGGGCTACACCTTC.

This chain joins TRBV27 and TRBJ1-4, with D perhaps matching TRBD1 (5 bases). V was shortened by 2 bases and J by 8 bases, with 15 bases between the two germline ends. This CDR3 is 15 amino acids long. In germline, CDR1 is MNHEY, CDR2 SMNVEV (reference sequence). The CDR3 loop is CASSLGQGGGEKLFF. The CDR3 nucleotides are TGTGCCAGCAGTTTAGGGCAGGGCGGTGGCGAAAAACTGTTTTTT.

The chain joins TRBV5-1 to TRBJ2-5, with D tentatively TRBD1 (6 bases). Germline CDR1 SGHRS, CDR2 YFSETQ. V lost 2 bases to trimming and J lost 5 bases, with 16 bases between them. This CDR3 has 15 residues. CDR3 sequence reads: CASSFSTGPTETQYF. In nucleotides, the CDR3 is TGCGCCAGCAGCTTTAGTACAGGGCCTACGGAGACCCAGTACTTC.

The V gene is TRBV16, the J gene TRBJ2-7; no definite D call. The CDR3 runs 16 residues. V lost 0 bases and J lost 2, with 14 bases in between. Germline CDR1 reads KGHSY; CDR2 reads FQNENV. The CDR3 spells CASSQSRDTRTYEQYF. For the CDR3, the DNA is TGTGCCAGCAGCCAATCGCGAGACACCCGAACCTACGAGCAGTACTTC.

V gene TRBV19 combines with J gene TRBJ2-2; a weak D match, TRBD2 (6 bases). Germline V lookup: CDR1 LNHDA, CDR2 SQIVND (reference sequence). The CDR3 is 13 amino acids. V was trimmed by 5 bases and J by 6 bases, leaving 10 bases between them. CDR3: CASSWPGAGELFF. CDR3 sequence (DNA): TGTGCCAGTAGTTGGCCGGGGGCCGGGGAGCTGTTTTTT. The full variable domain, in which reference TRBV19 and TRBJ2-2 provide the parts outside the CDR3, is DGGITQSPKYLFRKEGQNVTLSCEQNLNHDAMYWYRQDPGQGLRLIYYSQIVNDFQKGDIAEGYSVSREKKESFPLTVTSAQKNPTAFYLCASSWPGAGELFFGEGSRLTVL.

CDR3 coding DNA: TGTGCCAGCAGCACAGCTTACGAGCAGTACTTC. This encodes CASSTAYEQYF. The chain is built from TRBV6-2 or TRBV6-3 and TRBJ2-7, with D hard to call. V shed 6 bases and J shed 4 bases, with 7 bases lying between them. The CDR3 is made up of 11 amino acids. CDR1 and CDR2 from the germline V gene are MNHEY and SVGEGT.

CDR3 loop: CASSPGLAGVDNEQFF. The CDR3 DNA follows: TGTGCCAGCTCCCCGGGACTAGCGGGAGTGGACAATGAGCAGTTCTTC. J is TRBJ2-1 and V is TRBV4-2, with TRBD2 matching over 14 bases. The CDR3 sequence is 16 residues long. CDR1 and CDR2 (germline): LGHNA, YNFKEQ. The trim removed 8 bases at V and 5 bases at J, leaving 8 bases unmatched.

The V call is TRBV15, the J call TRBJ2-5; weak D call: TRBD1 (5 bases). The CDR3 loop spans 12 amino acids. V was cut by 1 base and J by 9 bases, with 9 bases left in between. Germline-derived CDR1 and CDR2 are LNHNV and YYDKDF (reference sequence). CDR3 sequence (DNA): TGTGCCACCAGCAGAGGGACCAGGGCCCAGTACTTC. It translates to CATSRGTRAQYF.

The sample holds one count of this clone. This rearrangement joins TRBV10-2 to TRBJ2-7; 8 bases align to TRBD2. The CDR3 is made up of 14 amino acids. After removal of 6 bases from V and 2 bases from J, the junction contained 6 bases not matched to a gene. Germline V gene sequence: CDR1 WSHSY, CDR2 SAAADI. The CDR3 loop reads CASRAAGGAYEQYF. CDR3 sequence (DNA): TGCGCCAGCAGGGCAGCCGGGGGGGCCTACGAGCAGTACTTC.

V usage is TRBV14 and J usage is TRBJ2-1, with TRBD1 matching 8 bases. Germline V gives CDR1 SGHDN, CDR2 FVKESK. This CDR3 comprises 14 residues. V lost 5 bases and J lost 2; bases outside the gene matches: 2. This CDR3 reads CASSAGGAYNEQFF. The CDR3 DNA sequence: TGTGCCAGCAGCGCAGGGGGCGCCTACAATGAGCAGTTCTTC.

The chain is built from TRBV29-1 and TRBJ1-2, with 10 positions matching TRBD1. V dropped 3 bases and J dropped 2; count of bases not matched to a gene: 15. The CDR3 spans 18 residues. Germline CDR1 is SQVTM and CDR2 is ANQGSEA. The CDR3 loop is CSVDRWGQGQRGNYGYTF. For the CDR3, the DNA is TGCAGCGTTGATAGGTGGGGACAGGGGCAAAGGGGGAACTATGGCTACACCTTC.

The chain joins TRBV10-3 to TRBJ1-1, with a possible D match to TRBD1 (6 bases). From germline, CDR1 is ENHRY and CDR2 SYGVKD. V was shortened by 3 bases and J by 0 bases, with 14 bases between the two germline ends. The length of the CDR3 is 16 residues. The CDR3 nucleotides are TGTGCCATCAGTGATCCGGGCGGACAGTTGAACACTGAAGCTTTCTTT. Translating gives CAISDPGGQLNTEAFF.

This chain links TRBV27 with TRBJ1-1, with no clear D. This CDR3 has 13 amino acids. From germline, CDR1 is MNHEY and CDR2 SMNVEV (reference sequence). V shed 6 bases and J shed 0 bases, with 8 bases lying between them. The DNA of the CDR3 is TGTGCCAGCAGAAAACAGATGAACACTGAAGCTTTCTTT. Its translation: CASRKQMNTEAFF.

The rearrangement uses TRBV7-9 and TRBJ1-5; D is unresolved. The CDR3 is 14 residues long. V lost 3 bases to trimming and J lost 1 base, with 7 bases between them. Germline-derived CDR1 and CDR2 are SEHNR and FQNEAQ (reference sequence). CDR3 in amino acids: CASSLGNSNQPQHF. DNA of the CDR3: TGTGCCAGCAGCTTGGGCAACAGCAATCAGCCCCAGCATTTT. Based on the CDR3 plus reference TRBV7-9 and TRBJ1-5, the full variable domain is DTGVSQNPRHKITKRGQNVTFRCDPISEHNRLYWYRQTLGQGPEFLTYFQNEAQLEKSRLLSDRFSAERPKGSFSTLEIQRTEQGDSAMYLCASSLGNSNQPQHFGDGTRLSIL.

The chain recombines TRBV9 with TRBJ1-2; D may be TRBD1 (6 bases). Germline values: CDR1 SGDLS, CDR2 YYNGEE. Trimming removed 0 bases at V and 0 bases at J, with 12 bases between. CDR3 length: 16 amino acids. The CDR3: CASSVGGRGSNYGYTF. CDR3 nucleotides: TGTGCCAGCAGCGTAGGGGGCAGGGGATCTAACTATGGCTACACCTTC.

V gene TRBV19 combines with J gene TRBJ2-7; TRBD1 agrees at 8 bases. Germline-derived CDR1 and CDR2 are LNHDA and SQIVND (reference sequence). V was pared by 5 bases and J by 1 base, with 7 bases of the junction left unmatched. This CDR3 is built from 15 residues. CDR3 residues: CASSGRTGNSYEQYF. The CDR3 nucleotides are TGTGCCAGTAGTGGCCGGACAGGGAATTCCTACGAGCAGTACTTC.

J is TRBJ1-1 and V is TRBV7-9; 7 bases line up with TRBD1. V dropped 6 bases and J dropped 5; count of bases not matched to a gene: 9. This CDR3 comprises 14 residues. Germline V lookup: CDR1 SEHNR, CDR2 FQNEAQ (reference sequence). The CDR3 here is CASRTGSSRTEAFF. CDR3 nucleotides: TGTGCCAGCAGGACAGGGTCCTCGAGGACTGAAGCTTTCTTT.

The gene calls are TRBV4-1 and TRBJ1-4; D might be TRBD1 (6 bases). This CDR3 is 15 amino acids long. Germline CDR1 and CDR2: MGHRA and YSYEKL. Between the trimmed V and J ends, which lost 8 bases and 6 bases, there was a span of 19 bases. The CDR3 sequence: CASGSRVGGDEKLFF. The DNA for the CDR3 is TGCGCCAGCGGTTCGAGGGTAGGGGGGGATGAAAAACTGTTTTTT.

The genes are TRBV19 and TRBJ1-4; TRBD1 matches at 7 bases. This CDR3 region has 15 residues. The J segment lost 7 bases and the V segment lost 4 bases, leaving 9 bases of the junction unmatched. The germline V gene encodes CDR1 LNHDA and CDR2 SQIVND (reference sequence). CDR3 in DNA: TGTGCCAGTAGTAAACGACAGGGCCCGGGTGAAAAACTGTTTTTT. Translating gives CASSKRQGPGEKLFF. Supplemented by reference TRBV19 and TRBJ1-4, the full variable domain reads DGGITQSPKYLFRKEGQNVTLSCEQNLNHDAMYWYRQDPGQGLRLIYYSQIVNDFQKGDIAEGYSVSREKKESFPLTVTSAQKNPTAFYLCASSKRQGPGEKLFFGSGTQLSVL.

In this sample, this clone turned up a few times. The chain recombines TRBV5-4 with TRBJ2-1; the match to TRBD2 covers 9 bases. V lost 0 bases and J lost 6; bases outside the gene matches: 4. This CDR3 is built from 15 residues. Germline V CDR1 and CDR2: SGHNT, YYREEE (reference sequence). CDR3 protein: CASSLVSSGINEQFF. The CDR3 DNA is TGTGCCAGCAGCTTGGTTTCTAGCGGGATCAATGAGCAGTTCTTC.

The rearrangement uses TRBV19 and TRBJ2-6, with D possibly TRBD1 on 6 matching bases. Germline V gene sequence: CDR1 LNHDA, CDR2 SQIVND (reference sequence). The CDR3 runs to 17 residues. The V and J ends lost 4 bases and 0 bases respectively, with 13 bases between them. In nucleotides, the CDR3 is TGTGCCAGTAGTAACACAGGGTTGGGCTCTGGGGCCAACGTCCTGACTTTC. Residues: CASSNTGLGSGANVLTF.

This clone was counted once. The chain carries TRBV27 and TRBJ1-1; D might be TRBD1 (6 bases). This CDR3 spans 15 amino acids. The V end lost 4 bases, the J end lost 2 bases, and 14 bases lay between the germline ends. The germline CDR1 and CDR2 sequences are MNHEY and SMNVEV (reference sequence). CDR3 in DNA: TGTGCCAGCAGTTCAATCAGGGGCCCTAACACTGAAGCTTTCTTT. Its translation is CASSSIRGPNTEAFF.

The rearrangement uses TRBV5-6 and TRBJ1-1, with 7 positions matching TRBD1. CDR3 size: 14 residues. The germline V gene encodes CDR1 SGHDT and CDR2 YYEEEE. Trimming removed 4 bases from V and 3 bases from J; junction bases left unmatched: 6. CDR3 sequence (DNA): TGTGCCAGCAGCCTACTCCAGGGGGACACTGAAGCTTTCTTT. Translated: CASSLLQGDTEAFF.

The gene calls are TRBV19 and TRBJ1-1; D is uncertain. CDR3 size: 14 residues. CDR1 is LNHDA, CDR2 SQIVND, per germline (reference sequence). Trimming removed 4 bases from V and 0 bases from J, with 9 bases in between. Written as DNA, the CDR3 is TGTGCCAGTAGTACCCCTGGGCTGAACACTGAAGCTTTCTTT. Protein: CASSTPGLNTEAFF.